A single sample is the source of the 21 T cell receptor beta chains below, sequenced in a study of T cells expressing NK-cell markers. From its re-call of the 5' RACE reads, TCRdb lists each CDR3 protein once, without DNA. This repertoire comprises about 370,000 distinct CDR3 sequences; its ten largest clones make up about 11%. The sample comprised blood T cells: a sorted CD56 or NKG2C T cell subset, CD4+ or CD8+ T cells, or bulk PBMC T cells (not recorded which). Receptor source: a woman aged 50 to 60 in good health.

The rearrangement joins TRBV7-9 to TRBJ1-2; absent DNA, TCRdb's TRBD1 call cannot be checked. The V gene's germline CDR1 is SEHNR and CDR2 FQNEAQ (reference sequence). This CDR3 contains 14 residues. The CDR3 loop is CATSPPVDRLFCTF.

V is TRBV10-3 and J is TRBJ1-2; the D gene TCRdb calls, TRBD1, cannot be checked with no DNA. The CDR3 is made up of 15 amino acids. Germline V CDR1 and CDR2: ENHRY, SYGVKD. The CDR3 sequence is CAISAPTGTGRGYTF.

The rearrangement links TRBV29-1 to TRBJ1-1; TCRdb proposes TRBD1, but this gene call is untestable without DNA. The germline V gene has CDR1 SQVTM and CDR2 ANQGSEA. This CDR3 comprises 11 residues. The chain's CDR3 is CSVVWGGEAFF.

The chain joins TRBV9 to TRBJ2-3. CDR1 is SGDLS and CDR2 is YYNGEE in the germline V gene. This CDR3 spans 16 amino acids. CDR3: CASSVGLAALTDTQYF.

The V and J genes are TRBV27 and TRBJ2-2; the D call from TCRdb, TRBD2, cannot be confirmed without DNA. This CDR3 has 15 residues. The germline gives CDR1 MNHEY, CDR2 SMNVEV (reference sequence). CDR3: CASSSNDGRTGELFF.

This rearrangement joins TRBV7-8 to TRBJ2-1; TCRdb returns TRBD1, unconfirmable since there is no DNA. This CDR3 contains 15 residues. From germline, CDR1 is SGHVS and CDR2 FQNEAQ. CDR3: CASSSAQGPRNEQFF.

V is TRBV7-9 and J is TRBJ2-5; with no DNA, the TCRdb D assignment of TRBD2 cannot be verified. The CDR3 is 16 amino acids. The germline V gene encodes CDR1 SEHNR and CDR2 FQNEAQ (reference sequence). The CDR3 reads CASSLGNLLDEETQYF.

J is TRBJ2-7 and V is TRBV7-2; checking the TCRdb D call of TRBD2 is not possible without DNA. This CDR3 comprises 14 residues. Germline CDR1 is SGHTA and CDR2 is FQGNSA. CDR3: CASSLELAGGEQYF.

The chain uses TRBV11-2 and TRBJ2-1; TCRdb's D call of TRBD1 is untestable without DNA. CDR1 SGHAT and CDR2 FQNNGV come from the germline V gene. CDR3 length: 13 residues. CDR3 amino acids: CASRGGIINEQFF. Complete variable domain (other parts from reference TRBV11-2 and TRBJ2-1): EAGVAQSPRYKIIEKRQSVAFWCNPISGHATLYWYQQILGQGPKLLIQFQNNGVVDDSQLPKDRFSAERLKGVDSTLKIQPAKLEDSAVYLCASRGGIINEQFFGPGTRLTVL.

The CDR3 loop reads CASSWNLRVAEAFF. This chain joins TRBV5-5 and TRBJ1-1; absent DNA, TCRdb's TRBD1 call cannot be checked. CDR1 and CDR2 (germline): SGHKS, YYEKEE (reference sequence). The CDR3 has 14 residues.

V and J are TRBV29-1 and TRBJ2-2; TCRdb reports TRBD1, a call that lacks DNA to check it against. The CDR3 sequence is 15 residues long. The V gene's germline CDR1 is SQVTM and CDR2 ANQGSEA. The CDR3 spells CSVRTRPGDTGELFF.

CDR3 region: CASSSSGRARNEQFF. V and J are TRBV6-2 or TRBV6-3 and TRBJ2-1; TCRdb designates TRBD2, a call that cannot be tested without DNA. Germline V gene sequence: CDR1 MNHEY, CDR2 SVGEGT. The CDR3 sequence is 15 residues long.

The chain links TRBV30 to TRBJ1-2; the TRBD1 assignment by TCRdb is unverifiable without DNA. The CDR3 has 12 amino acids. Germline CDR1 is GTSNPN and CDR2 is SVGIG (reference sequence). The CDR3 protein is CAWSGGGNGYTF.

The gene calls are TRBV2 and TRBJ2-6; TCRdb proposes TRBD1, but this gene call is untestable without DNA. Germline lookup yields CDR1 SNHLY and CDR2 FYNNEI. This CDR3 is 18 amino acids long. CDR3 sequence reads: CASSSLGQGADGANVLTF.

This chain links TRBV7-7 with TRBJ2-2; TCRdb names TRBD1, which stays unverified in the absence of DNA. Germline CDR1 SSHAT, CDR2 FNYEAQ (reference sequence). This CDR3 comprises 16 residues. The CDR3 spells CASSPPGTGSTGELFF.

The chain recombines TRBV5-5 with TRBJ2-2; TCRdb returns TRBD1, unconfirmable since there is no DNA. The CDR3 contains 17 residues. Germline lookup yields CDR1 SGHKS and CDR2 YYEKEE (reference sequence). CDR3 region: CASSPGRAASNTGELFF. The full variable domain, in which reference TRBV5-5 and TRBJ2-2 provide the parts outside the CDR3, is DAGVTQSPTHLIKTRGQQVTLRCSPISGHKSVSWYQQVLGQGPQFIFQYYEKEERGRGNFPDRFSARQFPNYSSELNVNALLLGDSALYLCASSPGRAASNTGELFFGEGSRLTVL.

The CDR3 spells CASSQDSVPYNEQFF. The chain uses TRBV5-1 and TRBJ2-1; TCRdb's D gene call, TRBD1, goes unchecked for lack of DNA. The CDR3 consists of 15 residues. Per the germline V gene, CDR1 is SGHRS and CDR2 is YFSETQ.

The chain couples TRBV20-1 to TRBJ2-5; TCRdb lists TRBD1, though no DNA is available to test this call. The CDR3 is 17 amino acids. In germline, CDR1 is DFQATT, CDR2 SNEGSKA (reference sequence). This CDR3 is CSASGAGQGVVQETQYF.

The chain links TRBV7-2 to TRBJ2-7. The CDR3 is 13 amino acids. The germline gives CDR1 SGHTA, CDR2 FQGNSA. The CDR3 loop is CASSNSFLYEQYF.

The J gene is TRBJ1-1, the V gene TRBV25-1; TCRdb's D call, TRBD1, is unchecked because there is no DNA. The CDR3 totals 13 residues. CDR1 MGHDK and CDR2 SYGVNS come from the germline V gene. The CDR3 spells CASRFGGNTEAFF.

This rearrangement joins TRBV21-1 to TRBJ2-7; with no DNA, the TCRdb D assignment of TRBD1 cannot be verified. TRBV21-1 constitutes a pseudogene. This CDR3 has 13 residues. This CDR3 reads CASSKWGCDEQYF.